This note documents a single T cell receptor (beta chain) sequence. As yet, its antigen is unknown. This entry belongs to a study of beta chain features in type 1 diabetes. The isolated RNA, all of it, was reverse transcribed, so expressed TCRB transcripts were what got sequenced. Method: immunoSEQ multiplex PCR; TCRdb's copy keeps in-frame clones and lacks some. The repertoire holds under 850,000 clones, with 10% to 15% as singletons. Study-level results: Moderate but significant shortening of TCRB CDR3s was recorded in all four CD4+ subsets from Type 1 diabetes patients.

CDR1 LGHNA and CDR2 YNFKEQ come from the germline V gene. V lost 0 bases to trimming and J lost 6 bases, with 17 bases between them. The CDR3 totals 16 residues. The specimen was naive CD4+ T cells from blood. The clonotype comes from a man aged 18-30 years with type 1 diabetes. The V call is TRBV4-2, the J call TRBJ1-2; D is unclear. CDR3 DNA sequence: TGTGCCAGCAGCCAAGAATTACGTCGGGAAGAGGATGGCTACACCTTC. Its translation is CASSQELRREEDGYTF.